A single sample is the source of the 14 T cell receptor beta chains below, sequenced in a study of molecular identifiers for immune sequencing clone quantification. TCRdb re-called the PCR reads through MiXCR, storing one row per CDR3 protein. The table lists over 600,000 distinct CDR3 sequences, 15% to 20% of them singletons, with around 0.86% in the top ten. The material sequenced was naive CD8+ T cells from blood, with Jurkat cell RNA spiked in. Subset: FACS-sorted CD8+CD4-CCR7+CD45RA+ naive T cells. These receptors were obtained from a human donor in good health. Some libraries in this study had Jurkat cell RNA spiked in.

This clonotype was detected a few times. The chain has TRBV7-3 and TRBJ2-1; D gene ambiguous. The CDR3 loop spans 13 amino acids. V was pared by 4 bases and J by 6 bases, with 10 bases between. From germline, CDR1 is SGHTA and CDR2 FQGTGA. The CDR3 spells CASSWSPLNEQFF. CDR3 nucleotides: TGTGCCAGCAGCTGGAGTCCTCTCAATGAGCAGTTCTTC.

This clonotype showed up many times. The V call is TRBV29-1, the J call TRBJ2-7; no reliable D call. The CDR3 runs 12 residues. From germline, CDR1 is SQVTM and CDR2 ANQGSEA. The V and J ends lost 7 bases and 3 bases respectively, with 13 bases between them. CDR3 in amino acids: CSAQFASYEQYF. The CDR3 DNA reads TGCAGCGCCCAGTTCGCCAGCTACGAGCAGTACTTC.

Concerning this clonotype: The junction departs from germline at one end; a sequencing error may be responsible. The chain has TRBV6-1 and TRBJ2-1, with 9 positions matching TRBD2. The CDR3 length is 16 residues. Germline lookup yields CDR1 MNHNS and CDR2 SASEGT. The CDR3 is CASSELSSGTYNEQSF. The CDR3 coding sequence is TGTGCCAGCAGTGAACTTTCTAGCGGGACTTACAATGAGCAGTCCTTC.

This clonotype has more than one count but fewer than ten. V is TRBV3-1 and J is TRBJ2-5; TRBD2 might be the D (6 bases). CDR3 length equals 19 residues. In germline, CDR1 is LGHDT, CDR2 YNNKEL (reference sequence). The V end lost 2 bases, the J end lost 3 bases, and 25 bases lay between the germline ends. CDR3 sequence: CASSQPNDGEDWGEETQYF. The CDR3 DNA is TGTGCCAGCAGCCAACCTAACGATGGGGAGGATTGGGGCGAAGAGACCCAGTACTTC.

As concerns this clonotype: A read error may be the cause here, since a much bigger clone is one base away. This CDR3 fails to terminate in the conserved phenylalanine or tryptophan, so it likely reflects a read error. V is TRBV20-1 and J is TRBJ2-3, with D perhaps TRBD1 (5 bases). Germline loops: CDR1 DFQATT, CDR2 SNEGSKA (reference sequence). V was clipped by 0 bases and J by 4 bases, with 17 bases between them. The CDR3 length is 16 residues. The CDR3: CSARDSSRAFPDTQYL. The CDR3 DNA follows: TGCAGTGCTAGAGATTCTTCCAGGGCGTTTCCAGATACGCAGTATTTG.

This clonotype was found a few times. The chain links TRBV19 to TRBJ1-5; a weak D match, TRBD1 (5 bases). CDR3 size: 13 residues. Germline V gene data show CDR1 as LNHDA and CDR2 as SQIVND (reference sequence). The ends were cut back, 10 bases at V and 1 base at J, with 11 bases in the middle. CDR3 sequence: CATRGRSNQPQHF. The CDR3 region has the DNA TGTGCCACAAGGGGCAGGAGCAATCAGCCCCAGCATTTT.

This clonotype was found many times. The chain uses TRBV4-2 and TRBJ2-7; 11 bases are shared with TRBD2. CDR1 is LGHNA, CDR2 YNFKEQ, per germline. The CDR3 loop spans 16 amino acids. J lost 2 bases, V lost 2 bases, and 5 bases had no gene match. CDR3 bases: TGTGCCAGCAGCCAACGCACTAGCGGGAGCCCCTACGAGCAGTACTTC. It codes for CASSQRTSGSPYEQYF.

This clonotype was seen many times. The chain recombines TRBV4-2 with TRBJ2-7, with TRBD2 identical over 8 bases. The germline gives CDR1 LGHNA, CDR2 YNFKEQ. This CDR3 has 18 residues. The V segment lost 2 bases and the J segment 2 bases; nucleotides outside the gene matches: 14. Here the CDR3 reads CASSQPGLATKNPYEQYF. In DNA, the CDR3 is TGTGCCAGCAGCCAACCCGGACTAGCCACCAAAAATCCCTACGAGCAGTACTTC.

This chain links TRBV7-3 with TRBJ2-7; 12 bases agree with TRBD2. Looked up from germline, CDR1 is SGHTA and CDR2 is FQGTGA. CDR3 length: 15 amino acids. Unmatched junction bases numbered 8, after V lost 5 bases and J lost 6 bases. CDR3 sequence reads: CASSRLAGGPLEQYF. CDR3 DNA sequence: TGTGCCAGCAGCAGGCTAGCGGGAGGGCCCCTCGAGCAGTACTTC.

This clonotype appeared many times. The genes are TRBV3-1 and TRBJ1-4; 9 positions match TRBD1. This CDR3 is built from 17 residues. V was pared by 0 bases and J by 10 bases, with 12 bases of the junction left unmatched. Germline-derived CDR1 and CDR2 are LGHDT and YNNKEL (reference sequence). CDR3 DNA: TGTGCCAGCAGCCAAGAAGGACGTGGACAGGGGTTTGGAAAACTGTTTTTT. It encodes CASSQEGRGQGFGKLFF.

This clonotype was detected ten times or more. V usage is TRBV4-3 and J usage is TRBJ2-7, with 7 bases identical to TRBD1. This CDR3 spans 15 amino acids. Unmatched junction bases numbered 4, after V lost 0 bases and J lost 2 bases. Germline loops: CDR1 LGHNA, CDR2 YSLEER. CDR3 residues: CASSQDPGQAYEQYF. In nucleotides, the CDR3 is TGCGCCAGCAGCCAAGATCCCGGACAGGCCTACGAGCAGTACTTC.

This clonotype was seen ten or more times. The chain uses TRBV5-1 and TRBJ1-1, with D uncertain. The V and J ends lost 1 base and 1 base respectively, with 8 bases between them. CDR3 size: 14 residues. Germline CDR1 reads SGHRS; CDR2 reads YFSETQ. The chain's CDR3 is CASSLYSTNTEAFF. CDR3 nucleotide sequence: TGCGCCAGCAGCTTGTACAGTACGAACACTGAAGCTTTCTTT.

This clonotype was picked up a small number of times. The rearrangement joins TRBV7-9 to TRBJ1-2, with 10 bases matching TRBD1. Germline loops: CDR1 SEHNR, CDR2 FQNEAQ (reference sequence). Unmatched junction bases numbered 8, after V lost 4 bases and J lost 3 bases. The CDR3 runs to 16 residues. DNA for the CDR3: TGTGCCAGCAGCTCATGGACAGGGGGGGTGCACTATGGCTACACCTTC. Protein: CASSSWTGGVHYGYTF.

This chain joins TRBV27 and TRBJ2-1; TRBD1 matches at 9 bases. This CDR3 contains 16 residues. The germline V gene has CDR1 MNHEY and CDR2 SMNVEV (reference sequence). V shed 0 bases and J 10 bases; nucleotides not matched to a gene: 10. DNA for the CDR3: TGTGCCAGCAGTTTATCGGCCGGGACAGGGCAACAGGAGCAGTTCTTC. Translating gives CASSLSAGTGQQEQFF.